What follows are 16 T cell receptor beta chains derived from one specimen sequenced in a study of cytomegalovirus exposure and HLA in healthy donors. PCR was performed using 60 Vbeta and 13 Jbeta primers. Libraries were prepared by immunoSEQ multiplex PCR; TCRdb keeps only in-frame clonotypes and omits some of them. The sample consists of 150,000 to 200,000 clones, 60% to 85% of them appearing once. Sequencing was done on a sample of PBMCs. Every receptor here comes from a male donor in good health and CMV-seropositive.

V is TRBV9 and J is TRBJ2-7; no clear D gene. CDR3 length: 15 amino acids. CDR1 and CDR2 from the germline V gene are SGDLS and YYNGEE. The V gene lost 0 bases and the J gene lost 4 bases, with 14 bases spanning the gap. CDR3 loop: CASSVGLVPSYEQYF. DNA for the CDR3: TGTGCCAGCAGCGTAGGGCTAGTCCCATCTTACGAGCAGTACTTC.

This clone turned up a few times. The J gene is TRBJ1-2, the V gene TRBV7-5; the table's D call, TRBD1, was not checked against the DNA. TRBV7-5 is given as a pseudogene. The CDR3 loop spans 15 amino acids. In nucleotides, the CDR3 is TGTGCCAGATTTTTCGACGGTTCAGGGTGGTATGGCTACACCTTC. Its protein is CARFFDGSGWYGYTF.

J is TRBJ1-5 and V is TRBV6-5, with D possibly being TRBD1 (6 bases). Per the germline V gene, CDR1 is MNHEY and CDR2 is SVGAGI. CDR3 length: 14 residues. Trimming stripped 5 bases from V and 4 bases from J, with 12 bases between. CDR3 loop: CASSETGANQPQHF. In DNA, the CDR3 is TGTGCCAGCAGTGAGACAGGCGCTAATCAGCCCCAGCATTTT.

CDR3 sequence reads: CASSEAAGAFF. The CDR3 DNA is TGTGCCAGCAGTGAAGCCGCGGGGGCTTTCTTT. This chain joins TRBV2 and TRBJ1-1; D not resolved. The CDR3 sequence is 11 residues long. V was trimmed by 0 bases and J by 11 bases, leaving 7 bases between them. The V gene's germline CDR1 is SNHLY and CDR2 FYNNEI.

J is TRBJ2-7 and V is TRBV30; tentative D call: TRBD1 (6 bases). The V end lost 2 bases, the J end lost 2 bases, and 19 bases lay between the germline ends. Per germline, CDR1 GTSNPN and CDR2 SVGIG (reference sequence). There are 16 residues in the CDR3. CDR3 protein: CAWSLGATGPPYEQYF. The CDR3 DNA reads TGTGCCTGGAGTCTAGGAGCGACAGGTCCCCCCTACGAGCAGTACTTC.

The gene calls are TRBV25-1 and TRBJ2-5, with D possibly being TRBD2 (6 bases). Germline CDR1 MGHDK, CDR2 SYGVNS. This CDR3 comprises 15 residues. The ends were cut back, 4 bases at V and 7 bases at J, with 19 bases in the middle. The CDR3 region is CASSGGGGLEVTQYF. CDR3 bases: TGTGCCAGCAGTGGAGGTGGGGGGTTGGAAGTGACCCAGTACTTC.

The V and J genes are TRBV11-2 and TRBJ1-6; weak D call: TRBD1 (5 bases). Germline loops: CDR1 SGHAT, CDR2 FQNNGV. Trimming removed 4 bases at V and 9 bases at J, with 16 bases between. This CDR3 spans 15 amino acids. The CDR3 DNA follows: TGTGCCAGCAGCTCTGACGGCGGCGGGGGTTCACCCCTCCACTTT. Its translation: CASSSDGGGGSPLHF.

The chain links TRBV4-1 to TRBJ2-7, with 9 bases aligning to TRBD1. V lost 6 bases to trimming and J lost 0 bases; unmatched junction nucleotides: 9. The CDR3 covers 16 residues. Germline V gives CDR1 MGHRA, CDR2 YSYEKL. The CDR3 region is CASRATGTGSSYEQYF. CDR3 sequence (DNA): TGCGCCAGCAGGGCCACCGGGACAGGGTCCTCCTACGAGCAGTACTTC.

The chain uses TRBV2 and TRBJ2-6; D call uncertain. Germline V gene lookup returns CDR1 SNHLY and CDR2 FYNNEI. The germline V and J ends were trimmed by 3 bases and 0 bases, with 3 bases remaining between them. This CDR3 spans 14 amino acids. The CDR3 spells CASSEYSGANVLTF. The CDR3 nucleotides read TGTGCCAGCAGTGAGTACTCTGGGGCCAACGTCCTGACTTTC. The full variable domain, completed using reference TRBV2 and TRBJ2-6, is EPEVTQTPSHQVTQMGQEVILRCVPISNHLYFYWYRQILGQKVEFLVSFYNNEISEKSEIFDDQFSVERPDGSNFTLKIRSTKLEDSAMYFCASSEYSGANVLTFGAGSRLTVL.

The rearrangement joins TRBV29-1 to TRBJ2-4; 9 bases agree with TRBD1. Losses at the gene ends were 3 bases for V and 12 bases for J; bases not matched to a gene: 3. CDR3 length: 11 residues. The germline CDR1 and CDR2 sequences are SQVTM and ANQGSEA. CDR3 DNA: TGCAGCGTTGACCCGGGACAGGGTCAGTACTTC. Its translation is CSVDPGQGQYF.

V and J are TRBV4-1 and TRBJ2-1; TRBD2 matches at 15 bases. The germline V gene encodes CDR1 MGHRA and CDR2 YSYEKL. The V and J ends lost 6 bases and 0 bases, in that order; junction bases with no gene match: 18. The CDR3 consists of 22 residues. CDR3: CASRYLFPGLAGGTSSYNEQFF. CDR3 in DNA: TGCGCCAGCAGATATCTCTTTCCGGGACTAGCGGGGGGCACGAGCTCCTACAATGAGCAGTTCTTC.

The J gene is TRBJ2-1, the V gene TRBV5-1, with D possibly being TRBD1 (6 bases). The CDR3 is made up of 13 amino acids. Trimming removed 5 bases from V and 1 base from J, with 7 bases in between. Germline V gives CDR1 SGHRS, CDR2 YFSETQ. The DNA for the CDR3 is TGCGCCAGCAGGAGGGGGTCCTACAATGAGCAGTTCTTC. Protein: CASRRGSYNEQFF.

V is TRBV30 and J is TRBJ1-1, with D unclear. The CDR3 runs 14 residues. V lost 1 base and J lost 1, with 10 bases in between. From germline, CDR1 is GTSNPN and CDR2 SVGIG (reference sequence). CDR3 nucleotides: TGTGCCTGGAGTGGGCCGCATAAGAACACTGAAGCTTTCTTT. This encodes CAWSGPHKNTEAFF. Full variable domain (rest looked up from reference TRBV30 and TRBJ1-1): SQTIHQWPATLVQPVGSPLSLECTVEGTSNPNLYWYRQAAGRGLQLLFYSVGIGQISSEVPQNLSASRPQDRQFILSSKKLLLSDSGFYLCAWSGPHKNTEAFFGQGTRLTVV.

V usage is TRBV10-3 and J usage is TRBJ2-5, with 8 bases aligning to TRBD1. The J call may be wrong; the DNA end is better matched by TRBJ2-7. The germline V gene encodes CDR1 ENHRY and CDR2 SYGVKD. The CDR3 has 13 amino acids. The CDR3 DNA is TGTGCCATCCGCCCTGGACAGGGCTACGAGCAGTACTTC. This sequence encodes CAIRPGQGYEQYF.

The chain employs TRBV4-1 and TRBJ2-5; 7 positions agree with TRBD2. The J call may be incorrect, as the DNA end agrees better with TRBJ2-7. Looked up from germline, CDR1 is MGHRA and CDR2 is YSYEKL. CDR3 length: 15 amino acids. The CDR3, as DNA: TGCGCCAGCAGCCAACTTCTAGCGGTCTCCTACGAGCAGTACTTC. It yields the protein CASSQLLAVSYEQYF.

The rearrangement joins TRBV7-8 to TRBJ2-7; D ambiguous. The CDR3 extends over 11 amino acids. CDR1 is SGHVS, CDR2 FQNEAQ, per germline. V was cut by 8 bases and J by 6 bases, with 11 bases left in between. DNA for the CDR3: TGTGCCAGCGAATCTCTCGGCGAGCAGTACTTC. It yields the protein CASESLGEQYF.